The clone carrying this TCR beta chain has a handful of counts. Its cognate antigen is unknown. This CDR3 is missing its conserved last phenylalanine or tryptophan, likely due to a read error. Germline values: CDR1 KGHSH, CDR2 LQKENI. The CDR3 runs to 16 residues. V was clipped by 0 bases and J by 7 bases; unmatched bases: 6. Two-round multiplex PCR amplified TCR beta CDR3 from genomic DNA. Primers were specific to each TRBV and TRBJ gene in first-round PCR. Second-round PCR employed universal primers. TCRdb processed the multiplex PCR reads anew with MiXCR; each CDR3 protein has one entry. The sample has nearly 35,000 distinct CDR3 sequences; more than 30% are singletons. Researchers took approximately 6 milliliters of peripheral blood at each of two time points. The record originates from a study of prognosis after radiotherapy for stage I lung cancer. Study conclusions and caveats: Tumor specificity of expanded TCR clones went undetermined.

The sequence came from a donor at least 50 years old with non-small cell lung cancer. The genes are TRBV18 and TRBJ1-4, with 9 nucleotides matching TRBD1. The sequences come from PBMCs, collected before or after stereotactic body radiation therapy (not recorded which). CDR3 residues: CASSPPPGTGLEKLFL. CDR3 bases: TGTGCCAGCTCACCACCTCCCGGGACAGGGCTTGAAAAACTGTTTCTT.